This is a list of T cell receptor beta chains from one sample in a study of blood T cell repertoires in COVID-19. Produced via immunoSEQ multiplex PCR; TCRdb's table is partial and in-frame only. The table has roughly 200,000 clones, about 85% seen once; the top ten hold about an eighth. Specimen: peripheral blood. These receptors all come from a young woman who had recovered from COVID-19. The CDR3 runs from the conserved cysteine through the conserved F or W. Each record gives: V gene, clone size, J gene, D gene, CDR3 protein, CDR3 DNA. A D gene is named only where the DNA matches it firmly. Clone sizes are given selectively: once, few, many, or a class where the clone is expanded.

v_call: TRBV9
clone_size: -
j_call: TRBJ2-3
d_call: -
cdr3_aa: CASPVGHIESTDTQYF
cdr3_nt: TGTGCCAGCCCCGTTGGTCATATTGAGAGCACAGATACGCAGTATTTT

v_call: TRBV7-3
clone_size: -
j_call: TRBJ2-3
d_call: TRBD2
cdr3_aa: CASSLTSGRADTQYF
cdr3_nt: TGTGCCAGCAGCTTAACCAGCGGGAGGGCAGATACGCAGTATTTT

v_call: TRBV30
clone_size: once
j_call: TRBJ1-1
d_call: -
cdr3_aa: CAWSVGGVDAFF
cdr3_nt: TGTGCCTGGAGTGTAGGCGGAGTAGACGCTTTCTTT

v_call: TRBV20-1
clone_size: -
j_call: TRBJ2-1
d_call: -
cdr3_aa: CSAIKYNEQFF
cdr3_nt: TGCAGTGCTATCAAATACAATGAGCAGTTCTTC

v_call: TRBV5-1
clone_size: -
j_call: TRBJ2-1
d_call: TRBD2
cdr3_aa: CASSSSHRDYYNEQFF
cdr3_nt: TGCGCCAGCAGCTCTTCTCACCGGGACTACTACAATGAGCAGTTCTTC

v_call: TRBV7-3
clone_size: -
j_call: TRBJ2-1
d_call: TRBD2
cdr3_aa: CASSLVTSGSNEQFF
cdr3_nt: TGTGCCAGCAGCTTAGTGACTAGCGGGAGTAATGAGCAGTTCTTC

v_call: TRBV7-9
clone_size: -
j_call: TRBJ2-4
d_call: TRBD2
cdr3_aa: CASSLVVLAGLAKNIQYF
cdr3_nt: TGTGCCAGCAGCTTAGTGGTGTTAGCGGGATTAGCCAAAAACATTCAGTACTTC

v_call: TRBV30
clone_size: -
j_call: TRBJ2-7
d_call: TRBD2
cdr3_aa: CAWSPLAGDMGEQYF
cdr3_nt: TGTGCCTGGAGTCCACTAGCGGGAGATATGGGGGAGCAGTACTTC

v_call: TRBV30
clone_size: -
j_call: TRBJ2-1
d_call: -
cdr3_aa: CAWKQLNSNEQFF
cdr3_nt: TGTGCCTGGAAACAACTAAATTCCAATGAGCAGTTCTTC

v_call: TRBV29-1
clone_size: -
j_call: TRBJ2-5
d_call: TRBD2
cdr3_aa: CSVPAGSQETQYF
cdr3_nt: TGCAGCGTACCAGCGGGGTCTCAAGAGACCCAGTACTTC

v_call: TRBV5-4
clone_size: -
j_call: TRBJ2-1
d_call: TRBD2
cdr3_aa: CASSTGLAGLDEQFF
cdr3_nt: TGTGCCAGCAGTACGGGACTAGCGGGACTAGATGAGCAGTTCTTC

v_call: TRBV27
clone_size: -
j_call: TRBJ2-7
d_call: TRBD2
cdr3_aa: CASSFSLAGNSYEQYF
cdr3_nt: TGTGCCAGCAGTTTCTCACTAGCGGGAAACTCCTACGAGCAGTACTTC

v_call: TRBV13
clone_size: -
j_call: TRBJ1-1
d_call: -
cdr3_aa: CASSRHSTEAFF
cdr3_nt: TGTGCCAGCAGCCGCCACAGCACTGAAGCTTTCTTT

v_call: TRBV7-6
clone_size: -
j_call: TRBJ1-6
d_call: -
cdr3_aa: CASSLKGVLAYNSPLHF
cdr3_nt: TGTGCCAGCAGCTTAAAAGGAGTCCTGGCCTATAATTCACCCCTCCACTTT

v_call: TRBV9
clone_size: -
j_call: TRBJ2-5
d_call: TRBD2
cdr3_aa: CASSVGSGGPQETQYF
cdr3_nt: TGTGCCAGCAGCGTAGGAAGCGGGGGGCCACAAGAGACCCAGTACTTC

v_call: TRBV7-3
clone_size: -
j_call: TRBJ2-5
d_call: -
cdr3_aa: CASSLNPTRRTSQETQYF
cdr3_nt: TGTGCCAGCAGCTTAAACCCTACCAGGAGGACGAGCCAAGAGACCCAGTACTTC

v_call: TRBV4-2
clone_size: -
j_call: TRBJ1-1
d_call: TRBD1
cdr3_aa: CASSQDLRGRGNTEAFF
cdr3_nt: TGTGCCAGCAGCCAAGATTTGAGGGGGCGGGGGAACACTGAAGCTTTCTTT

v_call: TRBV19
clone_size: many
j_call: TRBJ1-3
d_call: -
cdr3_aa: CASSRQDISGNTIYF
cdr3_nt: TGTGCCAGTAGTAGACAGGACATCTCTGGAAACACCATATATTTT

v_call: TRBV7-9
clone_size: -
j_call: TRBJ1-5
d_call: -
cdr3_aa: CASSLGQSNQPQHF
cdr3_nt: TGTGCCAGCAGCTTAGGACAGAGCAATCAGCCCCAGCATTTT

v_call: TRBV9
clone_size: -
j_call: TRBJ2-1
d_call: TRBD1
cdr3_aa: CASSVGQGEQFF
cdr3_nt: TGTGCCAGCAGCGTAGGACAGGGGGAGCAGTTCTTC

v_call: TRBV5-1
clone_size: -
j_call: TRBJ1-2
d_call: TRBD1
cdr3_aa: CASSRIQGEVANYGYTF
cdr3_nt: TGCGCCAGCAGCCGGATACAGGGGGAGGTAGCTAACTATGGCTACACCTTC

v_call: TRBV12-3/TRBV12-4
clone_size: -
j_call: TRBJ1-1
d_call: -
cdr3_aa: CASSLSTREAFF
cdr3_nt: TGTGCCAGCAGTTTGAGCACTCGCGAGGCTTTCTTT

v_call: TRBV5-1
clone_size: -
j_call: TRBJ1-1
d_call: -
cdr3_aa: CASSLSRRGRVNTEAFF
cdr3_nt: TGCGCCAGCAGCTTGTCCAGACGAGGGAGAGTGAACACTGAAGCTTTCTTT

v_call: TRBV24-1
clone_size: -
j_call: TRBJ2-1
d_call: -
cdr3_aa: CATSDSRLEGEQFF
cdr3_nt: TGTGCCACCAGTGATAGTCGTCTAGAAGGTGAGCAGTTCTTC

v_call: TRBV5-4
clone_size: -
j_call: TRBJ2-5
d_call: TRBD1
cdr3_aa: CASSSGTDQETQYF
cdr3_nt: TGTGCCAGCAGTTCCGGGACAGACCAAGAGACCCAGTACTTC

v_call: TRBV4-1
clone_size: -
j_call: TRBJ2-7
d_call: -
cdr3_aa: CASSQGPGLSSYEQYF
cdr3_nt: TGCGCCAGCAGCCAAGGGCCGGGACTCAGCTCCTACGAGCAGTACTTC

v_call: TRBV11-2
clone_size: -
j_call: TRBJ2-6
d_call: TRBD2
cdr3_aa: CASTKRGGRAPGANVLTF
cdr3_nt: TGTGCCAGCACCAAACGGGGCGGGAGGGCCCCCGGGGCCAACGTCCTGACTTTC

v_call: TRBV7-9
clone_size: -
j_call: TRBJ1-5
d_call: TRBD1
cdr3_aa: CAISTDRGKRPQHF
cdr3_nt: TGTGCCATCTCAACAGACAGGGGGAAGCGGCCCCAGCATTTT

v_call: TRBV3-1/TRBV3-2
clone_size: -
j_call: TRBJ2-7
d_call: -
cdr3_aa: CASSPRDNSYEQYF
cdr3_nt: TGTGCCAGCAGCCCCAGGGACAACTCCTACGAGCAGTACTTC

v_call: TRBV2
clone_size: -
j_call: TRBJ1-4
d_call: -
cdr3_aa: CASSEDGVVEKLFF
cdr3_nt: TGTGCCAGCAGTGAAGACGGGGTAGTGGAAAAACTGTTTTTT

v_call: TRBV29-1
clone_size: -
j_call: TRBJ2-3
d_call: -
cdr3_aa: CSVPVGGSTDTQYF
cdr3_nt: TGCAGCGTTCCCGTTGGAGGGAGCACAGATACGCAGTATTTT

v_call: TRBV7-2
clone_size: -
j_call: TRBJ2-1
d_call: -
cdr3_aa: CASSSPPGNEQFF
cdr3_nt: TGTGCCAGCAGCTCCCCCCCCGGGAATGAGCAGTTCTTC

v_call: TRBV6-2/TRBV6-3
clone_size: -
j_call: TRBJ2-7
d_call: TRBD2
cdr3_aa: CASSYSNSGSPYEQYF
cdr3_nt: TGTGCCAGCAGTTACTCGAATAGCGGGAGCCCCTACGAGCAGTACTTC

v_call: TRBV7-9
clone_size: once
j_call: TRBJ2-3
d_call: -
cdr3_aa: CASSLDPGITDTQYF
cdr3_nt: TGTGCCAGCAGCTTAGACCCGGGGATCACAGATACGCAGTATTTT

v_call: TRBV6-5
clone_size: -
j_call: TRBJ1-2
d_call: -
cdr3_aa: CASSYSGVGYTF
cdr3_nt: TGTGCCAGCAGTTACTCGGGCGTTGGCTACACCTTC

v_call: TRBV7-2
clone_size: -
j_call: TRBJ2-1
d_call: TRBD2
cdr3_aa: CASSLSGTSYNEQFF
cdr3_nt: TGTGCCAGCAGCTTGAGCGGGACTTCCTACAATGAGCAGTTCTTC

v_call: TRBV18
clone_size: -
j_call: TRBJ1-1
d_call: TRBD1
cdr3_aa: CASSLGTVEAFF
cdr3_nt: TGTGCCAGCTCACTTGGGACAGTCGAAGCTTTCTTT

v_call: TRBV7-3
clone_size: -
j_call: TRBJ2-1
d_call: TRBD2
cdr3_aa: CASSLLAGPYNEQFF
cdr3_nt: TGTGCCAGCAGCTTGCTAGCGGGACCTTACAATGAGCAGTTCTTC

v_call: TRBV7-5
clone_size: -
j_call: TRBJ1-5
d_call: -
cdr3_aa: CVRSLEDSHSNQPQHF
cdr3_nt: TGTGTCAGAAGCTTAGAGGACAGCCATAGCAATCAGCCCCAGCATTTT

v_call: TRBV9
clone_size: -
j_call: TRBJ2-7
d_call: TRBD2
cdr3_aa: CASSVDRGSVYEQYF
cdr3_nt: TGTGCCAGCAGCGTAGATCGCGGGAGCGTCTACGAGCAGTACTTC

v_call: TRBV27
clone_size: -
j_call: TRBJ1-1
d_call: -
cdr3_aa: CASSKQQGSSAAFF
cdr3_nt: TGTGCCAGCTCTAAGCAACAGGGTAGTAGCGCGGCTTTCTTT

v_call: TRBV5-6
clone_size: -
j_call: TRBJ2-7
d_call: -
cdr3_aa: CASSARGSFLTEQYF
cdr3_nt: TGTGCCAGCAGCGCTCGGGGGAGCTTTCTTACGGAGCAGTACTTC

v_call: TRBV19
clone_size: -
j_call: TRBJ2-1
d_call: TRBD2
cdr3_aa: CASIDLAGGRSSYNEQFF
cdr3_nt: TGTGCCAGTATAGATCTAGCGGGAGGGCGGAGCTCCTACAATGAGCAGTTCTTC

v_call: TRBV12-5
clone_size: few
j_call: TRBJ1-3
d_call: TRBD1
cdr3_aa: CASGLGSGGSGNTIYF
cdr3_nt: TGTGCTAGTGGTTTGGGGTCAGGGGGATCTGGAAACACCATATATTTT

v_call: TRBV9
clone_size: -
j_call: TRBJ2-2
d_call: TRBD2
cdr3_aa: CASRLAGGTGELFF
cdr3_nt: TGTGCCAGCAGACTAGCGGGGGGTACCGGGGAGCTGTTTTTT

v_call: TRBV19
clone_size: -
j_call: TRBJ2-7
d_call: -
cdr3_aa: CASSIALSYEQYF
cdr3_nt: TGTGCCAGTAGTATAGCATTGAGCTACGAGCAGTACTTC

v_call: TRBV29-1
clone_size: -
j_call: TRBJ2-3
d_call: -
cdr3_aa: CSVEGQTFLDTQYF
cdr3_nt: TGCAGCGTTGAAGGACAGACTTTCCTAGATACGCAGTATTTT